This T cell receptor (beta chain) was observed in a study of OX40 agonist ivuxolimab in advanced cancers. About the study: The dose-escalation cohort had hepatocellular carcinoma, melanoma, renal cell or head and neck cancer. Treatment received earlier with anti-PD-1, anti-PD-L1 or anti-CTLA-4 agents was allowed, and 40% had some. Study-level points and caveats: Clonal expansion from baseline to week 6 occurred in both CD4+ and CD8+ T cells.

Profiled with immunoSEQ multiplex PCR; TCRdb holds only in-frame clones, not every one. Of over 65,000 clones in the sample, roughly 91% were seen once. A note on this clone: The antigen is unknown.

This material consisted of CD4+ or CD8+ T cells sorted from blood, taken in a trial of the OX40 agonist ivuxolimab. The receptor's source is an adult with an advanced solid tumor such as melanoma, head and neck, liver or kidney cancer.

The CDR3 reads CASSSDGVSGNTIYF. In nucleotides, the CDR3 is TGCGCCAGCAGCTCCGACGGGGTCTCTGGAAACACCATATATTTT. The chain combines TRBV5-1 with TRBJ1-3, with D unresolved. This CDR3 spans 15 amino acids. Germline lookup yields CDR1 SGHRS and CDR2 YFSETQ. V was clipped by 3 bases and J by 0 bases, with 10 bases between them.